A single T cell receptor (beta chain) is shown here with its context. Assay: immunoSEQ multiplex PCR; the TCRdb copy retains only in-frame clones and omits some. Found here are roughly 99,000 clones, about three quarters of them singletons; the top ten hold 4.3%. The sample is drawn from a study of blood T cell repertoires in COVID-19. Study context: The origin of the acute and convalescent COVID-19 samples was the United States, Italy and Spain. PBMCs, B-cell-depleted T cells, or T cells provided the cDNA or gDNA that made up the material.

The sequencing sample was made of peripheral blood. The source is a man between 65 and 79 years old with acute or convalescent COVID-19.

This chain's CDR3 is CASSWTARSNSYNEQFF. In DNA form, the CDR3 reads TGTGCCAGTAGCTGGACAGCAAGGTCAAACTCCTACAATGAGCAGTTCTTC. The chain carries TRBV19 and TRBJ2-1; D perhaps matches TRBD1 (6 bases). Germline loops: CDR1 LNHDA, CDR2 SQIVND (reference sequence). The V and J ends lost 6 bases and 0 bases respectively, with 18 bases between them. The CDR3 is made up of 17 amino acids.